This entry describes one T cell receptor (beta chain). The data derive from a study of blood T cell repertoires in COVID-19. Overall study context: The United States, Italy and Spain were the sources of the acute and convalescent COVID-19 samples. T cells, B-cell-depleted T cells, or PBMCs provided the cDNA or gDNA that served as material.

Trimming left V 8 bases short and J 7 bases short, with 21 bases between. The CDR3 has 15 amino acids. Per the germline V gene, CDR1 is MNHEY and CDR2 is SMNVEV (reference sequence). Authors' methods: Researchers report that nucleated cell counts were estimated from reference gene primer amplification. This table comes from immunoSEQ multiplex PCR, and its TCRdb copy is limited to in-frame clones, with some not included. V and J calls and clone size are as listed in that table; D and trimming were resolved from the DNA. The repertoire holds approximately 100,000 clones, with approximately 80% as singletons.

This TCR was recovered from a man in his sixties or seventies with acute or convalescent COVID-19. The sample was peripheral blood. The rearrangement joins TRBV27 to TRBJ2-4; D may be TRBD1 (6 bases). CDR3 DNA sequence: TGTGCCAGCGCCACTTTCAGGGGTACCCTTAACATTCAGTACTTC. It translates to CASATFRGTLNIQYF.